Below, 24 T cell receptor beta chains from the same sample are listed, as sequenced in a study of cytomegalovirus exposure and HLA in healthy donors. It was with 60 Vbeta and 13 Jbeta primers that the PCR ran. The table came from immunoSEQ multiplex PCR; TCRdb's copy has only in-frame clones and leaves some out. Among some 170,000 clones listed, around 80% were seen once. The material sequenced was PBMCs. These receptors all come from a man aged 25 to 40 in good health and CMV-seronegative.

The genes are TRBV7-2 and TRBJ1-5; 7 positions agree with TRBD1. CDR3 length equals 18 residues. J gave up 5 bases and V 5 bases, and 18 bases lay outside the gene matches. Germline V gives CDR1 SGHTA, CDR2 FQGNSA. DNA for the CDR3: TGTGCCAGCAGCGTCCGCCCCCTTAACAGGGGTGTGGATCAGCCCCAGCATTTT. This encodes CASSVRPLNRGVDQPQHF.

CDR3 region: CASSQLRAGTGTGNTGELFF. The CDR3 bases are TGCGCCAGCAGTCAATTACGAGCTGGGACCGGGACAGGGAACACCGGGGAGCTGTTTTTT. The chain carries TRBV23-1 and TRBJ2-2; 8 nucleotides match TRBD1. TRBV23-1 is marked as an open reading frame, function uncertain. Unmatched junction bases numbered 14, after V lost 1 base and J lost 1 base. The CDR3 has 20 amino acids.

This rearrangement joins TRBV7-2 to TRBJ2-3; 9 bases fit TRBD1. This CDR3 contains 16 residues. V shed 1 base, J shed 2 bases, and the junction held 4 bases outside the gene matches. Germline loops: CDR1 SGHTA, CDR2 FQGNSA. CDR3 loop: CASSLVGTGNTDTQYF. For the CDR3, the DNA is TGTGCCAGCAGCTTAGTAGGGACAGGGAACACAGATACGCAGTATTTT.

Here the CDR3 reads CASSALVTGELFF. DNA of the CDR3: TGTGCCAGCAGTGCCCTAGTGACCGGGGAGCTGTTTTTT. This chain links TRBV27 with TRBJ2-2; no firm D call. This CDR3 is built from 13 residues. V lost 5 bases, J lost 5 bases, and 9 bases lay in between. Germline CDR1 and CDR2: MNHEY and SMNVEV (reference sequence).

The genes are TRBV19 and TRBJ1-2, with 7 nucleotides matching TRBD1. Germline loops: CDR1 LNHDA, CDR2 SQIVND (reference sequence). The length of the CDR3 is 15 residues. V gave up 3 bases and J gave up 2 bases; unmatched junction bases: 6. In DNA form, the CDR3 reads TGTGCCAGTAGTATTGGGACAGCCCAGAACTATGGCTACACCTTC. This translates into CASSIGTAQNYGYTF.

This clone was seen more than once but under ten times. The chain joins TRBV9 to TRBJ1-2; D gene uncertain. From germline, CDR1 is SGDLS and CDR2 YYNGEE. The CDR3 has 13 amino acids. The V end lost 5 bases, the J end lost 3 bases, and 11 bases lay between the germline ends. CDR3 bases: TGTGCCAGCAGTGCGACATTGGACTATGGCTACACCTTC. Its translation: CASSATLDYGYTF.

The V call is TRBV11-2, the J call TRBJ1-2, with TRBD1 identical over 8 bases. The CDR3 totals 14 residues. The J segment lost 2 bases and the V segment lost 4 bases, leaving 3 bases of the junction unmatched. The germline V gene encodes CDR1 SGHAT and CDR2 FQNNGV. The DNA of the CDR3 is TGTGCCAGCAGCTCACGACAGGGGAACTATGGCTACACCTTC. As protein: CASSSRQGNYGYTF.

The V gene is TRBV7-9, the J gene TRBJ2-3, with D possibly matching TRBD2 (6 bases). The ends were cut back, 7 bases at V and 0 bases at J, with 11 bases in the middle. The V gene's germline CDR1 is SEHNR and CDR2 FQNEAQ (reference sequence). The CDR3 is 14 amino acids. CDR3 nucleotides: TGTGCCAGCACCCCCGGGACTAGCACAGATACGCAGTATTTT. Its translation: CASTPGTSTDTQYF.

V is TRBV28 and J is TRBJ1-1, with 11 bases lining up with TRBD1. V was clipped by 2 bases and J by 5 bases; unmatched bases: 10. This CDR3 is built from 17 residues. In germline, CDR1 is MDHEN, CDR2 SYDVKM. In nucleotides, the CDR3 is TGTGCCAGCAGTTTACCCACTCAGGACAGGGGGCATACTGAAGCTTTCTTT. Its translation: CASSLPTQDRGHTEAFF.

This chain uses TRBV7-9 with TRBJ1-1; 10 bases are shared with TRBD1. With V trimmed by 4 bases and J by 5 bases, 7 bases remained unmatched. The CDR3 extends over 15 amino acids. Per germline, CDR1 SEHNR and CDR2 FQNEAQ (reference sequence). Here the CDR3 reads CASSWGQGMRTEAFF. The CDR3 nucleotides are TGTGCCAGCAGCTGGGGACAGGGGATGAGGACTGAAGCTTTCTTT.

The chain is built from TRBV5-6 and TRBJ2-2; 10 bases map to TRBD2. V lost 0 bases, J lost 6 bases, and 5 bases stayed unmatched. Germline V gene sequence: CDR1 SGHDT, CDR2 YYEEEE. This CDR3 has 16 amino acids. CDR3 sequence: CASSLELAGDPGELFF. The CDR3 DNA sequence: TGTGCCAGCAGCTTGGAGCTAGCGGGGGATCCCGGGGAGCTGTTTTTT.

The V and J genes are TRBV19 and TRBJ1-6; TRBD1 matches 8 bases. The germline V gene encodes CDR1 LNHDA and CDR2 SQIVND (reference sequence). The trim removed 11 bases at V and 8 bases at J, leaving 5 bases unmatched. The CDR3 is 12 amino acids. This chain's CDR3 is CAGGQGDSPLHF. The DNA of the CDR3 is TGTGCCGGAGGACAGGGTGATTCACCCCTCCACTTT.

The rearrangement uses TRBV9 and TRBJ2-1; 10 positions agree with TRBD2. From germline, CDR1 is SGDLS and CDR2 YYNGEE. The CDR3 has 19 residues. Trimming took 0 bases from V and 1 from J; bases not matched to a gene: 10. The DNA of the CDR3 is TGTGCCAGCAGCGTAGACCCAGCGGGAGGGCCTGGGTCCTACAATGAGCAGTTCTTC. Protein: CASSVDPAGGPGSYNEQFF.

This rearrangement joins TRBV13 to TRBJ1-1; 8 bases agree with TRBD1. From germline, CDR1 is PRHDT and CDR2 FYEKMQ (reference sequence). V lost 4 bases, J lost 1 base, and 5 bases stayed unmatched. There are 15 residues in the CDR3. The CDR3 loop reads CASSSSGTGNTEAFF. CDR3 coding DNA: TGTGCCAGCAGCTCCTCCGGGACAGGGAACACTGAAGCTTTCTTT.

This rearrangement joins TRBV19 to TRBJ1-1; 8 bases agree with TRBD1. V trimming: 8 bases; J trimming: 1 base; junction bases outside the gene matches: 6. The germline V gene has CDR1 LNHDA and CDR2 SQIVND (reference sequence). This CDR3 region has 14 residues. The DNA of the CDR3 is TGTGCCAGTCCACAGGGGGTGGGGAACACTGAAGCTTTCTTT. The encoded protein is CASPQGVGNTEAFF.

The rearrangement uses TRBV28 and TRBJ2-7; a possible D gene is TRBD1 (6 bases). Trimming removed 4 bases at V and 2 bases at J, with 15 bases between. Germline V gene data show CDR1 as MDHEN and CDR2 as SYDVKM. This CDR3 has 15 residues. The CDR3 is CASSSPGVSPYEQYF. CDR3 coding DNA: TGTGCCAGCAGTTCCCCAGGGGTAAGTCCCTACGAGCAGTACTTC.

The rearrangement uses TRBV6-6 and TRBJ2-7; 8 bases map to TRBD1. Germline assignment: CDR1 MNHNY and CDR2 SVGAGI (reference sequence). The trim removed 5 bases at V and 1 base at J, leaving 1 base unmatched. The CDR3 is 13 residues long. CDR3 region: CASSGDRSYEQYF. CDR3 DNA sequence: TGTGCCAGCAGTGGGGACAGGTCCTACGAGCAGTACTTC.

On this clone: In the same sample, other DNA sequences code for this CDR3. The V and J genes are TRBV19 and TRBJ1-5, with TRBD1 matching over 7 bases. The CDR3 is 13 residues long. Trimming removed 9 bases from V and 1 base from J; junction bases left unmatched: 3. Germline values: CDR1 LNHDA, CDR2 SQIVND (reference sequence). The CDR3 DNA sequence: TGTGCCAGCACAGGGGTCAGCAATCAGCCCCAGCATTTT. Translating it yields CASTGVSNQPQHF.

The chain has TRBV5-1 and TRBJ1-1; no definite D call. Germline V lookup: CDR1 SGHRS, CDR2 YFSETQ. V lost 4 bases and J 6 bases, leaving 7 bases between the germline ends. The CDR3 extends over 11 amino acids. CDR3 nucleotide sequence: TGCGCCAGCAGCGGAGGAGCTGAAGCTTTCTTT. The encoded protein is CASSGGAEAFF.

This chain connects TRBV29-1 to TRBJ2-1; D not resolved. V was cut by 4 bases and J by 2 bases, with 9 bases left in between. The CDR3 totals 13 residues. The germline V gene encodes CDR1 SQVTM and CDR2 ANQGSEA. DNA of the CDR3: TGCAGCGTTGGCGCGGCCACCTACAATGAGCAGTTCTTC. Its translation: CSVGAATYNEQFF.

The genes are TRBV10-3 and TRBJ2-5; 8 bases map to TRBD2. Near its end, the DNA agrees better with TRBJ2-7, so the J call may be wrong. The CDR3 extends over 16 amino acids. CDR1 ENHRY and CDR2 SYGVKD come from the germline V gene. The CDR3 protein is CAISVPSGRASYEQYF. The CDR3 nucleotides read TGTGCCATCAGTGTACCTAGCGGGCGAGCCTCTTACGAGCAGTACTTC.

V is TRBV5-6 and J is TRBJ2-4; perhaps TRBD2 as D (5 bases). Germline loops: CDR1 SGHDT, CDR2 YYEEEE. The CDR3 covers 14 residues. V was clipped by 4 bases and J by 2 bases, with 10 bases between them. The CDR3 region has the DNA TGTGCCAGCAGCACCGGAGGCACCAAAAACATTCAGTACTTC. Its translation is CASSTGGTKNIQYF. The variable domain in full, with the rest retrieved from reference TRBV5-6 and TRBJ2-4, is DAGVTQSPTHLIKTRGQQVTLRCSPKSGHDTVSWYQQALGQGPQFIFQYYEEEERQRGNFPDRFSGHQFPNYSSELNVNALLLGDSALYLCASSTGGTKNIQYFGAGTRLSVL.

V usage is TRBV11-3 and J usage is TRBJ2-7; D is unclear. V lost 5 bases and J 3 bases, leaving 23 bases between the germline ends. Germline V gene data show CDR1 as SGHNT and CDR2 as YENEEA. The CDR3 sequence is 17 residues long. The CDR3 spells CASSLPSTPLIDYEQYF. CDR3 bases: TGTGCCAGCAGCCTACCCTCGACTCCCCTAATCGACTACGAGCAGTACTTC.

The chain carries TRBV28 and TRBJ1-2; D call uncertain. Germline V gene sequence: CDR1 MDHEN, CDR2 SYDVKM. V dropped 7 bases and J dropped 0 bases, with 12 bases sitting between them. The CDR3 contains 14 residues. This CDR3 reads CASNPEPANYGYTF. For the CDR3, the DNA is TGTGCCAGCAACCCTGAGCCTGCTAACTATGGCTACACCTTC.